This T cell receptor beta chain was found in a study of OX40 agonist ivuxolimab in advanced cancers. The CDR3 runs to 13 residues. Germline V gene data show CDR1 as KGHSH and CDR2 as LQKENI. Clones were sequenced by immunoSEQ multiplex PCR, and TCRdb holds only the in-frame ones, with some missing. The table includes about 80,000 clones, more than 70% detected once. As regards this clone: Its antigen is unidentified. The junction does not match germline at one end; this may be a read error.

The study, taken as a whole, reports: The CD4+ and CD8+ T cells in the blood had expanded clonally by week 6 at 0.1 to 3.0 mg/kg.

The chain uses TRBV18 and TRBJ1-1, with no clear D. The sample here was CD4+ or CD8+ T cells sorted from blood, taken in a trial of the OX40 agonist ivuxolimab. The sequence came from an adult with an advanced solid tumor such as melanoma, head and neck, liver or kidney cancer. DNA of the CDR3: TGTGCCAGCTCGCCACAGAAGAACACTGAAGCTTTCTTT. Protein: CASSPQKNTEAFF.